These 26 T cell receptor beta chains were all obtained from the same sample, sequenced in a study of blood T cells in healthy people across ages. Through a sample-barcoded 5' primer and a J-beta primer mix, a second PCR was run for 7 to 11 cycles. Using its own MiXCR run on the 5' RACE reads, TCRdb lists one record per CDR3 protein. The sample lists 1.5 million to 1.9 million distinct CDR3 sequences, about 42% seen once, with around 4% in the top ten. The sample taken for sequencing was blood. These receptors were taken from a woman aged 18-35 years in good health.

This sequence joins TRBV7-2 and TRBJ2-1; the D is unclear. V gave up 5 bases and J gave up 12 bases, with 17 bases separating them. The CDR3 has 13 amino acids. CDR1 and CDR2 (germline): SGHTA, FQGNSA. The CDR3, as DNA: TGTGCCAGCAGCCCTGAGGCCCTCTCGTCGCAGTTCTTC. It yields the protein CASSPEALSSQFF.

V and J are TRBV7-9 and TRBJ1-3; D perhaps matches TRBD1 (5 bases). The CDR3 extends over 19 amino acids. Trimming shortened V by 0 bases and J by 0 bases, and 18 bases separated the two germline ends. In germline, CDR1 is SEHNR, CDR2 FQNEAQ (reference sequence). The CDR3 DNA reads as TGTGCCAGCAGCTTAGCATGGGGGAAGGGGCTCATCTCTGGAAACACCATATATTTT. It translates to CASSLAWGKGLISGNTIYF. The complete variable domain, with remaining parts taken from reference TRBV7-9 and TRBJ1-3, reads DTGVSQNPRHKITKRGQNVTFRCDPISEHNRLYWYRQTLGQGPEFLTYFQNEAQLEKSRLLSDRFSAERPKGSFSTLEIQRTEQGDSAMYLCASSLAWGKGLISGNTIYFGEGSWLTVV.

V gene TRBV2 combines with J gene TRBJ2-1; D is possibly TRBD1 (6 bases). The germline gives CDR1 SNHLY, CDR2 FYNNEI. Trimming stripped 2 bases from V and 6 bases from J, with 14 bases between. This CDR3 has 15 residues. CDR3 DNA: TGTGCCAGCAGTGAACGTCGGCAGGGGCTCAATGAGCAGTTCTTC. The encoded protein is CASSERRQGLNEQFF.

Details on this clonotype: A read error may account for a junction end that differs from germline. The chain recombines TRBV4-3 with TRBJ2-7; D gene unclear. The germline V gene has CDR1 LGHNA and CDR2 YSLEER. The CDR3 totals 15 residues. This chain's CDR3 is CACSQDLGPSYEQYF. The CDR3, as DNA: TGCGCCTGCAGCCAAGATCTCGGACCCTCCTACGAGCAGTACTTC.

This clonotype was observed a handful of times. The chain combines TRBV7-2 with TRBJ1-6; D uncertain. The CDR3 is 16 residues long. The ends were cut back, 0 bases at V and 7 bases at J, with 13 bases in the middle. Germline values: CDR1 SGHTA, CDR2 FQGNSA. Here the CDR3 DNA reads TGTGCCAGCAGCTTAGCGGCCTCGTCGCAAAATTCACCCCTCCACTTT. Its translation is CASSLAASSQNSPLHF.

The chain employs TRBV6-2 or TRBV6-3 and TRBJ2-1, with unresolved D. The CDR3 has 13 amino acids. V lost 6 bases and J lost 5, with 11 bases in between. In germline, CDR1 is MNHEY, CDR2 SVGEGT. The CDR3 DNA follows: TGTGCCAGCAGCCCCCTTGAAGACAATGAGCAGTTCTTC. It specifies CASSPLEDNEQFF.

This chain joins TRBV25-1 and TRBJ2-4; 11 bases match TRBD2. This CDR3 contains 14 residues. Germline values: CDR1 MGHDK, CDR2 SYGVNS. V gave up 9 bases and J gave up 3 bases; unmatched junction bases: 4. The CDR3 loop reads CARRLAGGKNIQYF. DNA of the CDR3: TGTGCCAGACGCCTAGCGGGGGGCAAAAACATTCAGTACTTC.

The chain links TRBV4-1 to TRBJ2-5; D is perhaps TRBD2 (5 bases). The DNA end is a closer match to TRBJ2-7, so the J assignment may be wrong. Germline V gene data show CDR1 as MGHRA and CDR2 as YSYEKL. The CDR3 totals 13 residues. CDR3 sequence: CASSLSARGEQYF. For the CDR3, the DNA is TGCGCCAGCAGCCTCTCCGCCCGGGGCGAGCAGTACTTC.

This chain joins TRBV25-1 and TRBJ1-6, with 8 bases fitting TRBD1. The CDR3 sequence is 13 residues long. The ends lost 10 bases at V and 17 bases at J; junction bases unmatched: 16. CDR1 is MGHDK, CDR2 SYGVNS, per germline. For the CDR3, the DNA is TGTGCCACCATGGACAGGGCAAATTCATGGTTCCACTTT. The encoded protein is CATMDRANSWFHF.

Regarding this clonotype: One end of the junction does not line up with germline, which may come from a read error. DNA of the CDR3: TGTGTCAGCAGCGGGAATGATCAGCCCCAGCATTTT. As protein: CVSSGNDQPQHF. The rearrangement links TRBV7-9 to TRBJ1-5; D not certain. The CDR3 has 12 residues. Germline assignment: CDR1 SEHNR and CDR2 FQNEAQ (reference sequence).

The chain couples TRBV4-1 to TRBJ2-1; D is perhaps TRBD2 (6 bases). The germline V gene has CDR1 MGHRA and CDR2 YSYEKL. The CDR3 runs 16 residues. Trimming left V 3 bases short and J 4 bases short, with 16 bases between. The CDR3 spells CASSQRDREGYNEQFF. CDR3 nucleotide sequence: TGCGCCAGCAGCCAGCGGGACCGAGAAGGATACAATGAGCAGTTCTTC.

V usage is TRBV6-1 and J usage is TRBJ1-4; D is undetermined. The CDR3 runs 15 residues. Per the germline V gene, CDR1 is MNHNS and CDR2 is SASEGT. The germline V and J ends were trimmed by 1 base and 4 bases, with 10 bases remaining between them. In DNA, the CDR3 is TGTGCCAGCAGTGAAGGAGGAATAATTAATGAAAAACTGTTTTTT. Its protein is CASSEGGIINEKLFF.

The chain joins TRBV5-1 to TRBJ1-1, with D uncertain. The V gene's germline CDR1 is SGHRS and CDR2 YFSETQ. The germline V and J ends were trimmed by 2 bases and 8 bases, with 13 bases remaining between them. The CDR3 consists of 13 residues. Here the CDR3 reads CASSLAVRFEAFF. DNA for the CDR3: TGCGCCAGCAGCTTAGCCGTCAGGTTCGAAGCTTTCTTT.

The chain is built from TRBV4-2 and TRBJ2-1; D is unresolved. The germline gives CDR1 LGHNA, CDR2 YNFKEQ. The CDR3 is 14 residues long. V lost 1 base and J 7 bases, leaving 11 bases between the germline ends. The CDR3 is CASSQGGTLNEQFF. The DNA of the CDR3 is TGTGCCAGCAGCCAAGGAGGTACCTTGAATGAGCAGTTCTTC.

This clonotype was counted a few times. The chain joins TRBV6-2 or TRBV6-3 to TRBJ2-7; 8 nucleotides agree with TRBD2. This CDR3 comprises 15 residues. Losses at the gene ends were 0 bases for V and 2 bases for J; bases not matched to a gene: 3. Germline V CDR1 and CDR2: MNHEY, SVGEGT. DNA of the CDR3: TGTGCCAGCAGTTACTCAAGCGGGAGTACCTACGAGCAGTACTTC. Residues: CASSYSSGSTYEQYF.

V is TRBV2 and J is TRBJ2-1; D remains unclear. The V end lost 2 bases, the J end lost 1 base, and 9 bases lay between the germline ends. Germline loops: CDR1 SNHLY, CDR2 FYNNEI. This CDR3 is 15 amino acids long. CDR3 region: CASSEQRSSYNEQFF. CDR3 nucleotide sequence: TGTGCCAGCAGTGAACAACGTTCTTCCTACAATGAGCAGTTCTTC. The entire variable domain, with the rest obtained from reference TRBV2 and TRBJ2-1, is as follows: EPEVTQTPSHQVTQMGQEVILRCVPISNHLYFYWYRQILGQKVEFLVSFYNNEISEKSEIFDDQFSVERPDGSNFTLKIRSTKLEDSAMYFCASSEQRSSYNEQFFGPGTRLTVL.

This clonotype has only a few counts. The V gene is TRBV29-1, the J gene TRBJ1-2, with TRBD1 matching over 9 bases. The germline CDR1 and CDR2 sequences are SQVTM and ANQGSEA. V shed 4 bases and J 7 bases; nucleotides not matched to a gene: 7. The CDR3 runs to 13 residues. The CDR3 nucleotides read TGCAGCGTTGGCTGGGGGACAGGGAGTGGCTACACCTTC. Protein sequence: CSVGWGTGSGYTF.

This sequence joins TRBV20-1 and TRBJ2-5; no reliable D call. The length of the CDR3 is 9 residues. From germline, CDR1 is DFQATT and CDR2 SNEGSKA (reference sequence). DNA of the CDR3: TGCAGAGCCCAAGAGACCCAGTACTTC. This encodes CRAQETQYF.

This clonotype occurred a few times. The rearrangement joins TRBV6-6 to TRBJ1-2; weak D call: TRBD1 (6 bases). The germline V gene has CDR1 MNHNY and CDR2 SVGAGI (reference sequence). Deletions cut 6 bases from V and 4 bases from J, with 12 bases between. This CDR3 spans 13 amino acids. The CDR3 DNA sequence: TGTGCCAGCAGCAAGGACAGCATCTATGGCTACACCTTC. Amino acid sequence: CASSKDSIYGYTF.

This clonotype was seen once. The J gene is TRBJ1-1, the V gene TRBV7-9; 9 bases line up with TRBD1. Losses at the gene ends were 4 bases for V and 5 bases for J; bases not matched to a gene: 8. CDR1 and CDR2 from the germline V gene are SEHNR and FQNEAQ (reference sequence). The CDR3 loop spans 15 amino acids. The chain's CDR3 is CASSSSRDRVTEAFF. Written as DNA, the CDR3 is TGTGCCAGCAGCTCATCCCGGGACAGGGTTACTGAAGCTTTCTTT.

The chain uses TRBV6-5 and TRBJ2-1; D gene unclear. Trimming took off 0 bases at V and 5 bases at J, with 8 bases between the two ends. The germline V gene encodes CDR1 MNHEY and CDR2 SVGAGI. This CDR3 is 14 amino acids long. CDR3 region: CASSYSNYDNEQFF. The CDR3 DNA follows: TGTGCCAGCAGTTACTCGAACTACGACAATGAGCAGTTCTTC.

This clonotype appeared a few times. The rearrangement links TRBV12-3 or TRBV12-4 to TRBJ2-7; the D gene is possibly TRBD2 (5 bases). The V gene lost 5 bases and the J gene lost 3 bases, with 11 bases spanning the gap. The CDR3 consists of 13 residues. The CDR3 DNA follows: TGTGCCAGCAGTAACGGACTGAACTACGAGCAGTACTTC. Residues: CASSNGLNYEQYF.

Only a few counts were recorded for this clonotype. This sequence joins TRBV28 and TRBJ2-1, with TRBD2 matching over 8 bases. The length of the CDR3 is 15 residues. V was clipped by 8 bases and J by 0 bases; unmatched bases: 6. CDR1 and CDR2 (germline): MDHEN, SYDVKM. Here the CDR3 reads CASDPGGSSYNEQFF. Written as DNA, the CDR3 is TGTGCCAGCGACCCGGGGGGGAGCTCCTACAATGAGCAGTTCTTC.

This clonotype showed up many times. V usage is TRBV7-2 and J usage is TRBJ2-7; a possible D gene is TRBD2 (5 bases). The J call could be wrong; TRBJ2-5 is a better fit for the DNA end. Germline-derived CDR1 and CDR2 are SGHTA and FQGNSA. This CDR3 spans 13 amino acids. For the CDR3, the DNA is TGTGCCAGCAGTCCAACTAGTTTGGAGACCCAGTACTTC. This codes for CASSPTSLETQYF.

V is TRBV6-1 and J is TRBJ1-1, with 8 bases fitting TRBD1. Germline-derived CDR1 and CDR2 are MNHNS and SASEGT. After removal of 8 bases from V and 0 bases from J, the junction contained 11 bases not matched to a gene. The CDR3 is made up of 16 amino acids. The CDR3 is CASRGSGTGVNTEAFF. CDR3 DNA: TGTGCCAGCCGCGGGAGTGGGACAGGAGTGAACACTGAAGCTTTCTTT.

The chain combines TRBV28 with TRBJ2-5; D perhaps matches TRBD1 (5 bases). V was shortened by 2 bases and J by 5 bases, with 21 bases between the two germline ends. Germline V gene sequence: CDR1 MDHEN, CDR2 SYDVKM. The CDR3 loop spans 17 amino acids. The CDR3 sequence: CASSLQGWTPVGETQYF. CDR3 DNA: TGTGCCAGCAGTTTACAAGGTTGGACACCGGTCGGGGAGACCCAGTACTTC.